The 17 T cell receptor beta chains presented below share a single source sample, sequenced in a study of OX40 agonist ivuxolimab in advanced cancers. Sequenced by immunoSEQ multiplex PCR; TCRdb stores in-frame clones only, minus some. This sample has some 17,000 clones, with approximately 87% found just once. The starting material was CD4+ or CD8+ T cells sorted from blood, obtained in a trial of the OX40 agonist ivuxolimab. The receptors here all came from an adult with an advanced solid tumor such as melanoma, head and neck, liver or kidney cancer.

Written as DNA, the CDR3 is TGTGCCAGCAGTGATAGGCTCCCGGCGGGAGGATCCACAGATACGCAGTATTTT. This codes for CASSDRLPAGGSTDTQYF. The chain employs TRBV6-1 and TRBJ2-3; TRBD2 agrees at 8 bases. The V gene end was trimmed by 3 bases and the J gene end by 2 bases; junction bases not matched to a gene: 13. The CDR3 length is 18 residues. Germline V lookup: CDR1 MNHNS, CDR2 SASEGT.

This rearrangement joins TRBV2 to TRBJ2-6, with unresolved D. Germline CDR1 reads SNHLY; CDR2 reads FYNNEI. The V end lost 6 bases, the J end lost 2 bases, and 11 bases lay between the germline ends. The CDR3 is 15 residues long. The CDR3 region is CASSYTGPGANVLTF. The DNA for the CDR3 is TGTGCCAGCAGCTATACGGGCCCTGGGGCCAACGTCCTGACTTTC.

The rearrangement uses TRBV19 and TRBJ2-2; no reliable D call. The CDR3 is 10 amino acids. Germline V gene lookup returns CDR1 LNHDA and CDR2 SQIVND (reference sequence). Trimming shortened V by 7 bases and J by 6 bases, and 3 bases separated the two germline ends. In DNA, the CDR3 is TGTGCCAGTAAGGCCGGGGAGCTGTTTTTT. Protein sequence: CASKAGELFF.

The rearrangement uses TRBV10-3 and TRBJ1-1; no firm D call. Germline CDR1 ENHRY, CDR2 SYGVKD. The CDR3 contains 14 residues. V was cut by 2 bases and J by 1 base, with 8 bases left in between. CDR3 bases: TGTGCCATCAGTGAGGGGGAAAAGAACACTGAAGCTTTCTTT. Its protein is CAISEGEKNTEAFF.

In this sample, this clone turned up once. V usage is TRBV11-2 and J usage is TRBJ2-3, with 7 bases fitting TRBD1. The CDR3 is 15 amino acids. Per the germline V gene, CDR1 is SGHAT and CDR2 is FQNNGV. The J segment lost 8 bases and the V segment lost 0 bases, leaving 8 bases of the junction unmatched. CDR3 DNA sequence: TGTGCCAGCAGCTTAGAATCCGGACAGGTGGCTACGCAGTATTTT. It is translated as CASSLESGQVATQYF.

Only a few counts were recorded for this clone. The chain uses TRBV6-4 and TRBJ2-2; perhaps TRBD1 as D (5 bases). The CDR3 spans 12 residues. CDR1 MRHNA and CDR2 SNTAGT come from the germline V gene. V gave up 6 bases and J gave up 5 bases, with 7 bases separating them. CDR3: CASSQGTGELFF. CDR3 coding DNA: TGTGCCAGCAGCCAGGGTACCGGGGAGCTGTTTTTT.

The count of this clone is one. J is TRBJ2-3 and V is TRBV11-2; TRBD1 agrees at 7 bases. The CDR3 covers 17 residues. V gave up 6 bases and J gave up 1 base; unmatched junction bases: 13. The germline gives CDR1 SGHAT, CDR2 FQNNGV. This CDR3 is CASRGTAEPFGTDTQYF. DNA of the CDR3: TGTGCCAGCAGAGGGACAGCAGAACCTTTCGGCACAGATACGCAGTATTTT. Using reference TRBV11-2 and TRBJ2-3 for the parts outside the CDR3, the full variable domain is EAGVAQSPRYKIIEKRQSVAFWCNPISGHATLYWYQQILGQGPKLLIQFQNNGVVDDSQLPKDRFSAERLKGVDSTLKIQPAKLEDSAVYLCASRGTAEPFGTDTQYFGPGTRLTVL.

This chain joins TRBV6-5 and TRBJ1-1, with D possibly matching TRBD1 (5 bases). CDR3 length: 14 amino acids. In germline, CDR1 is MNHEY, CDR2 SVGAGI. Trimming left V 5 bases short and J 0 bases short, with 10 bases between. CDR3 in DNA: TGTGCCAGCAGTCGGGACGGCCTGAACACTGAAGCTTTCTTT. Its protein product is CASSRDGLNTEAFF.

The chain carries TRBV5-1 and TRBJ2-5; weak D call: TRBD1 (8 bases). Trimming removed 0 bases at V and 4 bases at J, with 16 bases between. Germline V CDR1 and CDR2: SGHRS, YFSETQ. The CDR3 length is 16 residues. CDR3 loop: CASSLVGAGQVETQYF. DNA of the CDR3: TGCGCCAGCAGCTTGGTAGGAGCGGGACAGGTAGAGACCCAGTACTTC.

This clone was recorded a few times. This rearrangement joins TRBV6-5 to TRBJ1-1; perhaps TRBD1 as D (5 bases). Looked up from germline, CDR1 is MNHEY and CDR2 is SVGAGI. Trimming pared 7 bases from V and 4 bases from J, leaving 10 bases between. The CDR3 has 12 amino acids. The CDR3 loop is CASMWGVTEAFF. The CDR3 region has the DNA TGTGCCAGCATGTGGGGGGTCACTGAAGCTTTCTTT.

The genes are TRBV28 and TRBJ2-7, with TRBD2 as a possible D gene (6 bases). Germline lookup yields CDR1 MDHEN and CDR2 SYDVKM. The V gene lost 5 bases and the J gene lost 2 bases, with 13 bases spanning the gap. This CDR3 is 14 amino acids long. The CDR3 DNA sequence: TGTGCCAGCAGTCCTCGGAGGGGCGCCTACGAGCAGTACTTC. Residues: CASSPRRGAYEQYF. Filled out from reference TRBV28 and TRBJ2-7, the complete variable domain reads DVKVTQSSRYLVKRTGEKVFLECVQDMDHENMFWYRQDPGLGLRLIYFSYDVKMKEKGDIPEGYSVSREKKERFSLILESASTNQTSMYLCASSPRRGAYEQYFGPGTRLTVT.

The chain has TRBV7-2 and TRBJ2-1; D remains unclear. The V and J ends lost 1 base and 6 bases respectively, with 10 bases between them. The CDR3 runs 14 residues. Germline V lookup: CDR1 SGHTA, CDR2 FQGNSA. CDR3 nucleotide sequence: TGTGCCAGCAGCTTAGTCGGGCCTAGCAATGAGCAGTTCTTC. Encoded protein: CASSLVGPSNEQFF.

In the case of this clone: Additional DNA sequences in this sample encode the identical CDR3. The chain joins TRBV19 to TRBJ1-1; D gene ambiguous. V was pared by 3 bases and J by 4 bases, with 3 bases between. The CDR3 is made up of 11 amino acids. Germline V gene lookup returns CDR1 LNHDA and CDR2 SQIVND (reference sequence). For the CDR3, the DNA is TGTGCCAGTAGTATTGGCACTGAAGCTTTCTTT. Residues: CASSIGTEAFF.

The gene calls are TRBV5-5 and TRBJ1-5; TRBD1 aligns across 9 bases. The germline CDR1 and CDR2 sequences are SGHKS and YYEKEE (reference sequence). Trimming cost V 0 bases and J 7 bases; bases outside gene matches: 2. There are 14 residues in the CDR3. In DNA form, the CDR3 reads TGTGCCAGCAGCTTGGGACAGGGGGACCAGCCCCAGCATTTT. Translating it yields CASSLGQGDQPQHF.

CDR3 DNA sequence: TGTGCCAGCAGAGGACAGACCTACGAGCAGTACTTC. It codes for CASRGQTYEQYF. V is TRBV5-6 and J is TRBJ2-7; weak D call: TRBD1 (6 bases). Germline lookup yields CDR1 SGHDT and CDR2 YYEEEE. Deletions cut 5 bases from V and 2 bases from J, with 8 bases between. The CDR3 extends over 12 amino acids.

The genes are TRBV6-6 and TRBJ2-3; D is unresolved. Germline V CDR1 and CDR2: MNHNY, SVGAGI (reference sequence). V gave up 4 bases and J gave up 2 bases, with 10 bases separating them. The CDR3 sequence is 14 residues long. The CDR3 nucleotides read TGTGCCAGCAGTTGGTTAGCCAACACAGATACGCAGTATTTT. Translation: CASSWLANTDTQYF.

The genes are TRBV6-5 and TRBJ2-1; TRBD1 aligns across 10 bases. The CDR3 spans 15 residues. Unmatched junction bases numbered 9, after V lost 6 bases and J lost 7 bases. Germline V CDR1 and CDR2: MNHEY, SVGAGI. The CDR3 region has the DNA TGTGCCAGCAGATCCGGGACAGGGGCGCCGAATGAGCAGTTCTTC. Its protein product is CASRSGTGAPNEQFF.